The following is a T cell receptor beta chain sequence with its context. Antigen: not known. CDR3 length: 14 amino acids. V was clipped by 0 bases and J by 8 bases; unmatched bases: 4. Germline V gene sequence: CDR1 SGHRS, CDR2 YFSETQ. Clones were read by immunoSEQ multiplex PCR, and TCRdb kept only the in-frame ones, dropping some. The sample carries about 79,000 clones, 60% to 80% recorded once. ViraFEST used viral peptide pools to expand antigen-specific CD4+ T cells before sequencing. Once cultured for about 9 days, the cells underwent separation to obtain CD4+ T cells. These data belong to a study of vaccination effects on CD4 cells after COVID-19.

The receptor's source is a human donor who received a COVID-19 vaccine. This specimen consisted of CD4+ T cells from PBMCs cultured with HCoV-229E spike peptides, obtained before COVID-19 vaccination. The gene calls are TRBV5-1 and TRBJ2-1; 8 nucleotides align to TRBD1. The CDR3 nucleotides are TGCGCCAGCAGCTTGGGACAGGGGCTCGATGAGCAGTTCTTC. Its translation: CASSLGQGLDEQFF.